This is a list of T cell receptor beta chains from one sample in a study of blood T cell repertoires in COVID-19. Profiling relied on immunoSEQ multiplex PCR, and the TCRdb table lists in-frame clones only, not all of them. The data show fewer than 400,000 clones, 80% to 90% seen once. Input material: PBMCs or T cells enriched from blood (not recorded which). Every receptor here comes from a man aged 25-45 years who had recovered from COVID-19. CDR3s include the opening cysteine and the closing phenylalanine or tryptophan. D genes are given only for firm matches. Clone size is not always given. Where it is, it says once, few, many or a class for expanded clones.

>TRBJ2-5|NA|NA|TRBV5-8
TGTGCCAGCAGCTTGTACGGGGGACGCCACCTACGCCGCCAGTACTTC
CASSLYGGRHLRRQYF
>TRBJ2-1|TRBD1|few|TRBV5-6
TGTGCCAGCAGTTTATTCGACAGGGGTTACAATGAGCAGTTCTTC
CASSLFDRGYNEQFF
>TRBJ2-7|NA|NA|TRBV5-6
TGTGCCAGCAGCTTGGAATCCCTCCCTTACGAGCAGTACTTC
CASSLESLPYEQYF
>TRBJ2-1|NA|NA|TRBV2
TGTGCCAGCACAGTTCTGGCTGTCCCGTTCTTC
CASTVLAVPFF
>TRBJ1-6|TRBD1|NA|TRBV27
TGTGCCAGCAGTTTTAAACAGGGGGCTATTAGCTTTAATTCACCCCTCCACTTT
CASSFKQGAISFNSPLHF
>TRBJ2-2|TRBD1|NA|TRBV6-5
TGTGCCAGCACCAAAGGACAGGGGGACACCGGGGAGCTGTTTTTT
CASTKGQGDTGELFF
>TRBJ1-2|NA|NA|TRBV2
TGTGCCAGCAGTGAGCCTCTGACGGGGCGGGGTGGCTACACCTTC
CASSEPLTGRGGYTF
>TRBJ2-7|TRBD1|few|TRBV7-8
TGTGCCAGCCGATCCGGGACAGCGTTCGCTGAGCAGTACTTC
CASRSGTAFAEQYF
>TRBJ2-3|TRBD2|NA|TRBV2
TGTGCCAGCAGCGTACGACTAGCGGGAGCAGATACGCAGTATTTT
CASSVRLAGADTQYF
>TRBJ2-3|TRBD2|NA|TRBV9
TGTGCCAGCAGCGCTCGACTAGCGGGGGTGTTCACAGATACGCAGTATTTT
CASSARLAGVFTDTQYF
>TRBJ2-1|NA|NA|TRBV4-2
TGTGCCAGCAGCCAAGGCCTGAGGAATGAGCAGTTCTTC
CASSQGLRNEQFF
>TRBJ2-3|NA|NA|TRBV7-6
TGTGCCAGCTATAGGGGGGGGCCGTGGGATACGCAGTATTTT
CASYRGGPWDTQYF
>TRBJ1-6|TRBD1|NA|TRBV7-8
TGTGCCAGCAGCAGATCCGGGACAGAATATAATTCACCCCTCCACTTT
CASSRSGTEYNSPLHF
>TRBJ2-7|NA|NA|TRBV6-6
TGTGCCAGCAGTTACTCCCGCCTCAGGCTGTACGAGCAGTACTTC
CASSYSRLRLYEQYF
>TRBJ1-6|NA|NA|TRBV24-1
TGTGCCACCAGTGATACCGGGACAAGGTTTAATTCACCCCTCCACTTT
CATSDTGTRFNSPLHF
>TRBJ2-3|TRBD1|NA|TRBV9
TGTGCCAGCAGCCCTGAACAGGGGCGATCAGATACGCAGTATTTT
CASSPEQGRSDTQYF
>TRBJ2-2|TRBD2|NA|TRBV7-3
TGTGCCAGCAGCTTAAACGGGGGGGACACCGGGGAGCTGTTTTTT
CASSLNGGDTGELFF
>TRBJ2-5|NA|NA|TRBV9
TGTGCCAGCAGCGTACAACCAGGGCAAGAGACCCAGTACTTC
CASSVQPGQETQYF
>TRBJ1-6|TRBD1|NA|TRBV15
TGTGCCACCAGCAGTCCTACAGGGGGCGCTTCACCCCTCCACTTT
CATSSPTGGASPLHF
>TRBJ2-5|TRBD1|NA|TRBV9
TGTGCCAGCAGCGAGGACAGGGATTACCAAGAGACCCAGTACTTC
CASSEDRDYQETQYF
>TRBJ1-1|TRBD1|NA|TRBV15
TGTGCCACCAGCAGAGATTCCCAGGGGGCCGGCACTGAAGCTTTCTTT
CATSRDSQGAGTEAFF
>TRBJ2-7|TRBD2|NA|TRBV6-5
TGTGCCAGCAGTCGGGGGGGACTAGGTACAGATGAGCAGTACTTC
CASSRGGLGTDEQYF
>TRBJ1-2|NA|once|TRBV6-5
TGTGCCAGCAGTTACTTTGCAGGGTATCACTATGGCTACACCTTC
CASSYFAGYHYGYTF
>TRBJ2-1|TRBD2|NA|TRBV29-1
TGCAGCGTTGAAGGGACGGCGGGGGAGGACAATGAGCAGTTCTTC
CSVEGTAGEDNEQFF
>TRBJ2-1|NA|NA|TRBV3-1/TRBV3-2
TGTGCCAGCAGCCAAGAAGGGCGGGGACCATACAATGAGCAGTTCTTC
CASSQEGRGPYNEQFF
>TRBJ2-3|NA|NA|TRBV4-2
TGTGCCAGCAGCCCCCCTGGCGGGACAGATACGCAGTATTTT
CASSPPGGTDTQYF
>TRBJ2-3|NA|once|TRBV6-2/TRBV6-3
TGTGCCAGCAGTTACCAGGTCGGGGGAACCACAGATACGCAGTATTTT
CASSYQVGGTTDTQYF
>TRBJ2-7|TRBD1|NA|TRBV5-4
TGTGCCAGCAAAAAGGGGGCGCTGGACGAGCAGTACTTC
CASKKGALDEQYF
>TRBJ2-1|NA|NA|TRBV10-1
TGCGCCAGCAGTCCGCGGGGGCGCTACAATGAGCAGTTCTTC
CASSPRGRYNEQFF
>TRBJ2-2|TRBD1|NA|TRBV19
TGTGCCAGTAAGGACCCAGGGGGCGAACTTTCCGGGGAGCTGTTTTTT
CASKDPGGELSGELFF
>TRBJ1-1|NA|NA|TRBV12-3/TRBV12-4
TGTGCCAGCAGCCACCTGAGCACTGAAGCTTTCTTT
CASSHLSTEAFF
>TRBJ1-5|TRBD1|NA|TRBV18
TGTGCCAGCTCACCCAACAGGGGACAGAGCAATCAGCCCCAGCATTTT
CASSPNRGQSNQPQHF
>TRBJ1-2|NA|once|TRBV19
TGTGCCAGTAGTATGGCGGACAGTCATAACTATGGCTACACCTTC
CASSMADSHNYGYTF
>TRBJ2-7|TRBD2|NA|TRBV4-1
TGCGCCAGCAGCCAAGTTGTAGCGGGGGTAGGCGTGTACGAGCAGTACTTC
CASSQVVAGVGVYEQYF
>TRBJ1-4|NA|once|TRBV2
TGTGCCAGCATAAGCAGGGCCACAACTAATGAAAAACTGTTTTTT
CASISRATTNEKLFF
>TRBJ2-1|TRBD2|NA|TRBV19
TGTGCCAGTCGCTCCCCAGCGGGGGGGTCCAATGAGCAGTTCTTC
CASRSPAGGSNEQFF
>TRBJ1-4|TRBD1|once|TRBV28
TGTGCCAGCAGTTTACGGAGACAGGGGGGTGAAAAACTGTTTTTT
CASSLRRQGGEKLFF
>TRBJ1-2|TRBD1|NA|TRBV3-1/TRBV3-2
TGTGCCAGCAGCCGCCGGGGACAGGGGGCTGATGGCTACACCTTC
CASSRRGQGADGYTF
>TRBJ1-6|TRBD1|NA|TRBV3-1/TRBV3-2
TGTGCCAGCAGCCAGGGGACAGGGTATAATTCACCCCTCCACTTT
CASSQGTGYNSPLHF
>TRBJ2-5|TRBD2|NA|TRBV2
TGTGCCAGCAGTGAATCGGGACTACAAGAGACCCAGTACTTC
CASSESGLQETQYF
>TRBJ2-5|NA|NA|TRBV15
TGTGCCACCAGCCCAAGGGGGGGCGAGACCCAGTACTTC
CATSPRGGETQYF
>TRBJ2-7|TRBD1|NA|TRBV30
TGTGCCTGGAGTGTACCAGGGACAGGGAAATACGAGCAGTACTTC
CAWSVPGTGKYEQYF
>TRBJ2-2|TRBD1|NA|TRBV24-1
TGTGCCACCAGTGACCGGGACAGGCCAACCGGGGAGCTGTTTTTT
CATSDRDRPTGELFF
>TRBJ2-2|TRBD1|NA|TRBV3-1/TRBV3-2
TGTGCCAGCAGCCGGGGACAGGGGGTCGGGGAGCTGTTTTTT
CASSRGQGVGELFF
>TRBJ1-2|TRBD1|NA|TRBV2
TGTGCCAGCGGGGGCCGGGACAGCAACTATGGCTACACCTTC
CASGGRDSNYGYTF
>TRBJ1-1|TRBD1|NA|TRBV12-3/TRBV12-4
TGTGCCAGCAGGGGGGGACAGGACACTGAAGCTTTCTTT
CASRGGQDTEAFF
>TRBJ1-5|NA|few|TRBV27
TGTGCCAGCAGTTCAGTGCATGGGCCCCAGCATTTT
CASSSVHGPQHF
>TRBJ2-5|TRBD2|NA|TRBV28
TGTGCCAGCAGTTCCCCCCGGACTAGCCAAGAGACCCAGTACTTC
CASSSPRTSQETQYF
>TRBJ1-1|NA|NA|TRBV1
TGCACCAGCAGCCAATTAACAGGGGGTATGAACACTGAAGCTTTCTTT
CTSSQLTGGMNTEAFF
>TRBJ2-7|NA|NA|TRBV28
TGTGCCAGCAGTTTACAGGCCACCTACGAGCAGTACTTC
CASSLQATYEQYF
>TRBJ2-5|NA|NA|TRBV2
TGTGCCAGCACCCTATCGACAGCAGCTCGGCGGGAGACCCAGTACTTC
CASTLSTAARRETQYF
>TRBJ1-5|NA|NA|TRBV28
TGTGCCAGCACCGTTATGGGAGGGGGGACCCTCAATCAGCCCCAGCATTTT
CASTVMGGGTLNQPQHF
>TRBJ2-2|TRBD1|NA|TRBV11-2
TGTGCCAGCAGCTTAGGGGACAGGGGGCAGGGCGGGGAGCTGTTTTTT
CASSLGDRGQGGELFF
>TRBJ2-1|NA|NA|TRBV10-3
TGTGCCATCAGTGAGAGGGGTGGTGGGGCAACGGTCAATGAGCAGTTCTTC
CAISERGGGATVNEQFF
>TRBJ2-7|NA|few|TRBV19
TGTGCCAGTAGTATAGCGGGAACAATCGAGCAGTACTTC
CASSIAGTIEQYF
>TRBJ2-3|NA|NA|TRBV5-1
TGCGCCAGCACCGCCCTACAGGAGAGCACAGATACGCAGTATTTT
CASTALQESTDTQYF
>TRBJ1-4|NA|NA|TRBV18
TGTGCCAGCTCCCCCGACAGGCCCAATGAAAAACTGTTTTTT
CASSPDRPNEKLFF
>TRBJ1-1|NA|once|TRBV3-1/TRBV3-2
TGTGCCAGCAGCCAAGCTAGGATGAACACTGAAGCTTTCTTT
CASSQARMNTEAFF